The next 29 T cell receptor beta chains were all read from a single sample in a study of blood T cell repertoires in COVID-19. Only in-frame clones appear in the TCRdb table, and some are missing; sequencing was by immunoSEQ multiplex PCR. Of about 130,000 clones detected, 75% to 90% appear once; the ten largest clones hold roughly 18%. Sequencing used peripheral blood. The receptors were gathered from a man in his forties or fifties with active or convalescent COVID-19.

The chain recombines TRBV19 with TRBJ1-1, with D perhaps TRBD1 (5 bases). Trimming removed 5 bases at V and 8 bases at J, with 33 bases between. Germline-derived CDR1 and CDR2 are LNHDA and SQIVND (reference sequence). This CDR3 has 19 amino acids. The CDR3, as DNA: TGTGCCAGTAGTTCGGTGTCTGCACGTAGTGGGGCCGACGCGAGAGAAGCTTTCTTT. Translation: CASSSVSARSGADAREAFF.

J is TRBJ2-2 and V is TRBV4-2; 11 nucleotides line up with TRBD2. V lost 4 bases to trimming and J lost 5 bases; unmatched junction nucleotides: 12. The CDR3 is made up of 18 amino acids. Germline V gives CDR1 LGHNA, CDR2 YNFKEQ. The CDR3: CASSPEGGLAARTGELFF. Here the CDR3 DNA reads TGTGCCAGCAGCCCGGAGGGGGGACTAGCGGCTCGAACCGGGGAGCTGTTTTTT.

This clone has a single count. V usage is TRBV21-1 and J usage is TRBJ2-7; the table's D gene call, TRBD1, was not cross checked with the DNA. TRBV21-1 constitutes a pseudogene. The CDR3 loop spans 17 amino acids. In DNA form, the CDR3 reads TGTGCCAGCAGCAAAGCCATGGACAGGGCCCAAGTATACGAGCAGTACTTC. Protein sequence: CASSKAMDRAQVYEQYF.

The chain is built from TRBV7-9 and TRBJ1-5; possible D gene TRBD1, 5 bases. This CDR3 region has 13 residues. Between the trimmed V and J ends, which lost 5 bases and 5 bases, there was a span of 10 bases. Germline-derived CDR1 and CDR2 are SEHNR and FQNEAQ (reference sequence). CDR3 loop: CASSQGDDQPQHF. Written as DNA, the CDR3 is TGTGCCAGCAGCCAAGGGGATGATCAGCCCCAGCATTTT.

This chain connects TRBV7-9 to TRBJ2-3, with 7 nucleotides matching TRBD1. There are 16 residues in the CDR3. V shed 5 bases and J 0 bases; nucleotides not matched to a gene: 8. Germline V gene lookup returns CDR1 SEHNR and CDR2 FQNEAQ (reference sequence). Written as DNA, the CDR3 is TGTGCCAGCAGCATTTCAGGGGGATCGAGCACAGATACGCAGTATTTT. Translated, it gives CASSISGGSSTDTQYF.

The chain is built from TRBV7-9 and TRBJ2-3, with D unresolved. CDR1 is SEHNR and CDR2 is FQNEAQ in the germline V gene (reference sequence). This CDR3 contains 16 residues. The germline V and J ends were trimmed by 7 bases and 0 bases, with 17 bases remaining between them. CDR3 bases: TGTGCCAGCAACTCCACGACGGGTCTTAGCACAGATACGCAGTATTTT. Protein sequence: CASNSTTGLSTDTQYF.

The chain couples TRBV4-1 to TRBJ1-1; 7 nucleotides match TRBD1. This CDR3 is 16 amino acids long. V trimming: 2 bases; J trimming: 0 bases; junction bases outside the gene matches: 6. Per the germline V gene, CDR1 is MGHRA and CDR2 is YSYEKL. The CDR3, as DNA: TGCGCCAGCAGCCAAATGACAGGGAGCATGAACACTGAAGCTTTCTTT. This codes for CASSQMTGSMNTEAFF.

The CDR3 reads CACGQTGGVEKLFF. The CDR3 DNA follows: TGTGCCTGCGGACAGACAGGGGGGGTTGAAAAACTGTTTTTT. The V and J genes are TRBV30 and TRBJ1-4; the match to TRBD1 covers 9 bases. The CDR3 totals 14 residues. Looked up from germline, CDR1 is GTSNPN and CDR2 is SVGIG (reference sequence). The V gene end was trimmed by 6 bases and the J gene end by 7 bases; junction bases not matched to a gene: 9.

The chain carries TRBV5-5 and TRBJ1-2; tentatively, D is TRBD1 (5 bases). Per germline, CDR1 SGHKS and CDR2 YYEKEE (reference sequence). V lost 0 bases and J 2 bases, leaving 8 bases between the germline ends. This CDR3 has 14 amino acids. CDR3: CASSLVPGNYGYTF. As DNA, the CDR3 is TGTGCCAGCAGCTTGGTACCAGGGAACTATGGCTACACCTTC.

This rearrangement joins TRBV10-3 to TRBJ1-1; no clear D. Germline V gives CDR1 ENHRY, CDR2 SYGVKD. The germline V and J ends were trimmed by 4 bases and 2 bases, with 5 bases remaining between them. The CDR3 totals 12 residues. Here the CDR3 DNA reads TGTGCCATCAGTGTTTCTAACACTGAAGCTTTCTTT. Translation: CAISVSNTEAFF.

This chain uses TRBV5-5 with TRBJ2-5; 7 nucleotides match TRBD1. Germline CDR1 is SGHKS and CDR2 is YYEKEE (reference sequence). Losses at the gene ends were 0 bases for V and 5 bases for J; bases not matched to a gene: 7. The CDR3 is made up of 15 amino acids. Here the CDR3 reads CASSLGQGSRETQYF. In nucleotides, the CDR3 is TGTGCCAGCAGCTTGGGACAGGGAAGCAGGGAGACCCAGTACTTC.

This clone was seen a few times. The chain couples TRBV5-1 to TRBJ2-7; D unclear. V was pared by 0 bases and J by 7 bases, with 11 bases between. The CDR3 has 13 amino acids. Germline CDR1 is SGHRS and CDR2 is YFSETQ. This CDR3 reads CASSLVWLAEQYF. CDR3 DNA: TGCGCCAGCAGCTTGGTGTGGTTAGCAGAGCAGTACTTC.

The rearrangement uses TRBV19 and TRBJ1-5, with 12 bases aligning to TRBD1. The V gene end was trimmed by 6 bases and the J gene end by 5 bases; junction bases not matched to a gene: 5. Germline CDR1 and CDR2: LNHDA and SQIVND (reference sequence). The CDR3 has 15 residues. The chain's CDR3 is CASRGDRGLDQPQHF. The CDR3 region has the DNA TGTGCCAGTAGGGGGGACAGGGGGCTTGATCAGCCCCAGCATTTT.

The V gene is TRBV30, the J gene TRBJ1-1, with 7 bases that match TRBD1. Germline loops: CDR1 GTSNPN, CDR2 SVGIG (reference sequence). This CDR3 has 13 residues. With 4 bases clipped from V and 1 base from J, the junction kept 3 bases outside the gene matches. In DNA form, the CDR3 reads TGTGCCTGGAAGGGACAGAAGAACACTGAAGCTTTCTTT. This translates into CAWKGQKNTEAFF.

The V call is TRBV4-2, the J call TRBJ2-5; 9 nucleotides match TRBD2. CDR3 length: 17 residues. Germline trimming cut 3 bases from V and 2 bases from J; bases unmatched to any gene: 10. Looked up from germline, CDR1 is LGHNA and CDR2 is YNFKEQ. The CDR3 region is CASSHPSAAGGQETQYF. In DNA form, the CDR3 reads TGTGCCAGCAGCCATCCCTCTGCGGCGGGAGGGCAAGAGACCCAGTACTTC.

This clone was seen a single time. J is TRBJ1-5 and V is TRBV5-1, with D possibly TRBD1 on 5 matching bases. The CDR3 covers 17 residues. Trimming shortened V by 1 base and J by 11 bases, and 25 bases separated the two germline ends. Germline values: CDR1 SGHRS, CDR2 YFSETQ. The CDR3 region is CASSLLIRRQPREAQHF. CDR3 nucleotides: TGCGCCAGCAGCTTGCTTATCAGGCGGCAGCCCAGGGAAGCCCAGCATTTT. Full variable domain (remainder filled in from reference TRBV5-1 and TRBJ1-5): KAGVTQTPRYLIKTRGQQVTLSCSPISGHRSVSWYQQTPGQGLQFLFEYFSETQRNKGNFPGRFSGRQFSNSRSEMNVSTLELGDSALYLCASSLLIRRQPREAQHFGDGTRLSIL.

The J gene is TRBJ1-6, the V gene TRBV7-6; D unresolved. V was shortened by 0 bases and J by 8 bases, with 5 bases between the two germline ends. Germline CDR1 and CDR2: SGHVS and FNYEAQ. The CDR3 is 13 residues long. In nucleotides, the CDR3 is TGTGCCAGCAGCTTAGCGAACTATTCACCCCTCCACTTT. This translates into CASSLANYSPLHF.

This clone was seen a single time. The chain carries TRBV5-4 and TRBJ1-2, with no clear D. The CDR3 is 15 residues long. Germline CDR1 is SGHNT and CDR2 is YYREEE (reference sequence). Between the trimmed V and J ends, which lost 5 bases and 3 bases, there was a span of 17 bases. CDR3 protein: CASRGGPDGDYGYTF. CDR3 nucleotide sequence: TGTGCCAGCAGGGGCGGCCCGGACGGGGACTATGGCTACACCTTC.

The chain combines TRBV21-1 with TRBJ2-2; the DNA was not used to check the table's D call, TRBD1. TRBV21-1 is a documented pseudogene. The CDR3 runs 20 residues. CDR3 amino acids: CASSKPQDRGPAANTGELFF. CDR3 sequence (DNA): TGTGCCAGCAGCAAACCGCAGGACAGGGGCCCCGCCGCGAACACCGGGGAGCTGTTTTTT.

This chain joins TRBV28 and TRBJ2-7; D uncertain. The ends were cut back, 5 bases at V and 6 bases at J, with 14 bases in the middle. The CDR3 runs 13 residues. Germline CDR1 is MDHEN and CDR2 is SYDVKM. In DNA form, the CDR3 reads TGTGCCAGCAGTCCCTCTAGGAAGGCCGAGCAGTACTTC. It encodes CASSPSRKAEQYF.

The CDR3 loop reads CASSIGPGQNLIVAFF. The DNA of the CDR3 is TGTGCCAGTAGTATCGGTCCGGGACAAAATCTCATTGTAGCTTTCTTT. The chain has TRBV19 and TRBJ1-1; a possible D gene is TRBD1 (6 bases). This CDR3 spans 16 amino acids. V lost 3 bases and J 10 bases, leaving 24 bases between the germline ends. Germline V lookup: CDR1 LNHDA, CDR2 SQIVND (reference sequence). Full variable domain (rest looked up from reference TRBV19 and TRBJ1-1): DGGITQSPKYLFRKEGQNVTLSCEQNLNHDAMYWYRQDPGQGLRLIYYSQIVNDFQKGDIAEGYSVSREKKESFPLTVTSAQKNPTAFYLCASSIGPGQNLIVAFFGQGTRLTVV.

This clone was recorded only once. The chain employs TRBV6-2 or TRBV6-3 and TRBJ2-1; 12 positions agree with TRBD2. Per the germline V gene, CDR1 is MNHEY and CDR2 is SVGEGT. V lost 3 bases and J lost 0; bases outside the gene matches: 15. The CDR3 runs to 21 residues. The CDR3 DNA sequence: TGTGCCAGCAGTTATAACGTTCTAGCGGGAGGGCGGTTCCCCTCCTACAATGAGCAGTTCTTC. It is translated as CASSYNVLAGGRFPSYNEQFF.

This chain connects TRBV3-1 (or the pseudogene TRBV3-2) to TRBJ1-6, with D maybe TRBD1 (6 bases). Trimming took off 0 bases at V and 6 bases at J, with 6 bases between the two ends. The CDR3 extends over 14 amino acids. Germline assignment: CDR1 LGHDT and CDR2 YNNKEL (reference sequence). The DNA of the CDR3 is TGTGCCAGCAGCCAAGACAGGGGTAATTCACCCCTCCACTTT. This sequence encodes CASSQDRGNSPLHF.

Written as DNA, the CDR3 is TGTGCCAGCACCACAGGGTACCGGGGTCAGCCCCAGCATTTT. This translates into CASTTGYRGQPQHF. The V and J genes are TRBV6-5 and TRBJ1-5; D perhaps matches TRBD1 (6 bases). Looked up from germline, CDR1 is MNHEY and CDR2 is SVGAGI. Trimming removed 7 bases from V and 6 bases from J, with 16 bases in between. This CDR3 region has 14 residues.

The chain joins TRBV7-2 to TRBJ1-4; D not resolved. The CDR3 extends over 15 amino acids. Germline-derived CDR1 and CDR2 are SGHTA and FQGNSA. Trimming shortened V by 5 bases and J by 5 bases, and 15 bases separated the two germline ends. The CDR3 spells CASSLFLSRNEKLFF. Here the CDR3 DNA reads TGTGCCAGCAGCCTATTTTTAAGCCGAAATGAAAAACTGTTTTTT.

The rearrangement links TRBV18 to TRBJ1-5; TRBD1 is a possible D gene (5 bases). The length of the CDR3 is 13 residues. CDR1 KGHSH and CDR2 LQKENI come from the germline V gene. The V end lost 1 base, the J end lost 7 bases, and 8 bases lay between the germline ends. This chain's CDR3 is CASSPQEGQPQHF. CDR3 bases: TGTGCCAGCTCACCACAGGAGGGGCAGCCCCAGCATTTT.

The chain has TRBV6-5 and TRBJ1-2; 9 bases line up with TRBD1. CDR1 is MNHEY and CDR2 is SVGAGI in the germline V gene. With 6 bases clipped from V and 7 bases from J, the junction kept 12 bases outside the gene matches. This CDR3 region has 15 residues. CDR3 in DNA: TGTGCCAGCAGCGCACAGGGGGCCCCCTTCGGTGGCTACACCTTC. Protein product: CASSAQGAPFGGYTF.

The CDR3, as DNA: TGCGCCAGCAGTCGGACTAGCGGAGACGAGCAGTACTTC. Its translation is CASSRTSGDEQYF. The rearrangement joins TRBV5-1 to TRBJ2-7; TRBD2 matches 10 bases. Germline trimming cut 5 bases from V and 5 bases from J; bases unmatched to any gene: 4. Germline V gene sequence: CDR1 SGHRS, CDR2 YFSETQ. The CDR3 contains 13 residues.

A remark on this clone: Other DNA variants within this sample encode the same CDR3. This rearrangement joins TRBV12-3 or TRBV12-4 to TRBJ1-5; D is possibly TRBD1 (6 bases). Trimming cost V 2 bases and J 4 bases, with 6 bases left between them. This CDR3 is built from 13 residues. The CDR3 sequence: CASSLTGNQPQHF. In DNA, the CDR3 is TGTGCCAGCAGTTTAACAGGGAATCAGCCCCAGCATTTT.